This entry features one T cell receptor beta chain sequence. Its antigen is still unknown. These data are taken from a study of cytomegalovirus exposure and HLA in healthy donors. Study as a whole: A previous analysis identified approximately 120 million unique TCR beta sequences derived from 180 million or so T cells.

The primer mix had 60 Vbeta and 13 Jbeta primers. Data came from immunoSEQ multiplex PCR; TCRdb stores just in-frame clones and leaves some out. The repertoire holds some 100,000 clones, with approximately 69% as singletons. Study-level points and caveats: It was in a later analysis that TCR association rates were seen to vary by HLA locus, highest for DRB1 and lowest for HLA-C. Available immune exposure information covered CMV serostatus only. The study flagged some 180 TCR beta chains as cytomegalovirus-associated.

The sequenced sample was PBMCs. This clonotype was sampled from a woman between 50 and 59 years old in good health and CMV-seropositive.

The CDR3 bases are TGTGCCAGCAGTTTCGGACAGGGGATGACTGAAGCTTTCTTT. Translating gives CASSFGQGMTEAFF. The chain has TRBV5-4 and TRBJ1-1, with 9 positions matching TRBD1. The V segment lost 5 bases and the J segment 5 bases; nucleotides outside the gene matches: 7. CDR3 length equals 14 residues. Germline V gene sequence: CDR1 SGHNT, CDR2 YYREEE (reference sequence).